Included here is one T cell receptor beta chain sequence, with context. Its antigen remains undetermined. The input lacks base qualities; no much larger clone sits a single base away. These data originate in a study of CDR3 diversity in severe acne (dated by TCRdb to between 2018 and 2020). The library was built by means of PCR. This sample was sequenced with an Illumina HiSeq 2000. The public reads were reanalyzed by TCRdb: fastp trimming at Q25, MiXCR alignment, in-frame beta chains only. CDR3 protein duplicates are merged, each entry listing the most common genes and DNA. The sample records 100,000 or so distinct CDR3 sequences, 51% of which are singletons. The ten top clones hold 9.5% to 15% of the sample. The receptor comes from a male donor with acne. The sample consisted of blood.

The CDR3 protein: CASSPSETYNEQFF. The nucleotides read TGTGCCAGCAGCCCTAGCGAGACCTACAATGAGCAGTTCTTC. The chain is made from TRBV12-3 or TRBV12-4 and TRBJ2-1; a tentative D call is TRBD2 (6 bases match). From the cysteine up to the phenylalanine, the CDR3 has a length of 14 residues. Only the CDR3 region is kept as DNA, spanning 42 bases read in frame from base 1. V drops 6 bases and J drops 2 bases, leaving 11 bases in between.